The clone carrying this TCR beta chain was picked up a small number of times. This sample was included in a study of response to subunit inactivated influenza vaccine. MiXCR, applied by TCRdb to the RT-PCR reads, yields one record per CDR3 protein. The top ten clones hold more than 8.5% of a sample with hundreds of thousands of distinct CDR3 sequences, 12% of them seen once. Per germline, CDR1 KGHSH and CDR2 LQKENI. The CDR3 contains 16 residues. V was shortened by 1 base and J by 0 bases, with 10 bases between the two germline ends. Sequenced material: PBMCs from blood, taken on the day of vaccination. The chain combines TRBV18 with TRBJ2-1, with D maybe TRBD2 (6 bases). This TCR was sampled from a middle-aged man who received an inactivated influenza vaccine. The CDR3 DNA reads as TGTGCCAGCTCACCACGGGGGGAGAGCTCCTACAATGAGCAGTTCTTC. Residues: CASSPRGESSYNEQFF. Full variable domain (remainder filled in from reference TRBV18 and TRBJ2-1): NAGVMQNPRHLVRRRGQEARLRCSPMKGHSHVYWYRQLPEEGLKFMVYLQKENIIDESGMPKERFSAEFPKEGPSILRIQQVVRGDSAAYFCASSPRGESSYNEQFFGPGTRLTVL.